What follows describes a single TCR beta chain. Data came from immunoSEQ multiplex PCR; TCRdb stores just in-frame clones and leaves some out. Among 100,000 or so clones listed, 92% were seen once. Trimming at V came to 8 bases and at J to 1 base, leaving 12 bases not matched to a gene. This CDR3 comprises 18 residues. Germline lookup yields CDR1 ENHRY and CDR2 SYGVKD. The data originate from a study of T cell responses to AZD1222 COVID-19 vaccine. The source material was peripheral blood, sampled 28 days after the second AZD1222 dose. The receptor was isolated from an adult who received the AZD1222 COVID-19 vaccine. This sequence joins TRBV10-3 and TRBJ2-5; 14 bases match TRBD2. CDR3 protein: CAIRPRLAGGGFQETQYF. In nucleotides, the CDR3 is TGTGCCATCCGGCCCCGACTAGCGGGGGGGGGTTTCCAAGAGACCCAGTACTTC.